The 14 T cell receptor beta chains presented below share a single source sample, sequenced in a study of blood T cell repertoires in COVID-19. This table comes from immunoSEQ multiplex PCR, and its TCRdb copy is limited to in-frame clones, with some not included. The sample has 50,000 to 65,000 clones, 70% to 90% seen once; the top ten hold 4.8%. Sequencing used peripheral blood. The source is a man in his sixties with acute or convalescent COVID-19.

This clone occurred once. The V and J genes are TRBV28 and TRBJ2-1; 10 positions agree with TRBD2. This CDR3 comprises 15 residues. CDR1 and CDR2 from the germline V gene are MDHEN and SYDVKM. Unmatched junction bases numbered 12, after V lost 7 bases and J lost 9 bases. The CDR3 is CASISRGLAGVEQFF. In DNA, the CDR3 is TGTGCCAGCATCTCACGGGGCCTAGCGGGAGTTGAGCAGTTCTTC.

This chain uses TRBV5-1 with TRBJ2-1; no clear D gene. Trimming stripped 4 bases from V and 8 bases from J, with 13 bases between. Germline V gene data show CDR1 as SGHRS and CDR2 as YFSETQ. CDR3 length: 13 amino acids. CDR3 region: CASSRGGVDEQFF. Here the CDR3 DNA reads TGCGCCAGCAGCCGCGGTGGCGTCGATGAGCAGTTCTTC.

The chain has TRBV18 and TRBJ1-1; the D is unclear. Germline V gene lookup returns CDR1 KGHSH and CDR2 LQKENI. Trimming removed 2 bases at V and 5 bases at J, with 9 bases between. This CDR3 region has 13 residues. The CDR3: CASSPWRETEAFF. As DNA, the CDR3 is TGTGCCAGCTCACCATGGAGAGAAACTGAAGCTTTCTTT.

The chain couples TRBV28 to TRBJ1-4; no clear D gene. Germline V gives CDR1 MDHEN, CDR2 SYDVKM. The length of the CDR3 is 12 residues. V was pared by 8 bases and J by 7 bases, with 11 bases between. Here the CDR3 DNA reads TGTGCCAGCGTTTCAGGAGGTGAAAAACTGTTTTTT. It translates to CASVSGGEKLFF.

This chain joins TRBV28 and TRBJ1-1; D remains unclear. CDR1 and CDR2 from the germline V gene are MDHEN and SYDVKM. This CDR3 has 13 residues. Trimming left V 5 bases short and J 0 bases short, with 7 bases between. CDR3 region: CASSPHMNTEAFF. CDR3 sequence (DNA): TGTGCCAGCAGTCCACATATGAACACTGAAGCTTTCTTT.

The chain links TRBV30 to TRBJ2-7; no clear D gene. Trimming shortened V by 4 bases and J by 0 bases, and 7 bases separated the two germline ends. In germline, CDR1 is GTSNPN, CDR2 SVGIG (reference sequence). The CDR3 length is 12 residues. Here the CDR3 reads CAWKRFSYEQYF. CDR3 DNA: TGTGCCTGGAAGCGATTCTCCTACGAGCAGTACTTC.

The J gene is TRBJ1-2, the V gene TRBV3-1 (or the pseudogene TRBV3-2), with 7 bases identical to TRBD1. This CDR3 is built from 15 residues. Germline V gives CDR1 LGHDT, CDR2 YNNKEL (reference sequence). Unmatched junction bases numbered 5, after V lost 0 bases and J lost 4 bases. The CDR3, as DNA: TGTGCCAGCAGCCAAGAGCAGACAGGGCGCTATGGCTACACCTTC. Protein: CASSQEQTGRYGYTF.

In DNA, the CDR3 is TGTGCCAGCAGCTTGGAGGGGTATGGCTACACCTTC. Protein: CASSLEGYGYTF. The chain couples TRBV5-4 to TRBJ1-2, with D perhaps TRBD1 (5 bases). CDR3 size: 12 residues. Germline lookup yields CDR1 SGHNT and CDR2 YYREEE (reference sequence). The V end was cut by 0 bases, the J end by 5 bases, with 5 bases between.

V gene TRBV4-1 combines with J gene TRBJ2-4; possibly TRBD2 for D (7 bases). Germline V gene data show CDR1 as MGHRA and CDR2 as YSYEKL. The CDR3 spans 17 residues. Trimming took off 1 base at V and 3 bases at J, with 16 bases between the two ends. The CDR3 spells CASSQGRGAGRKNIQYF. The CDR3 DNA sequence: TGCGCCAGCAGCCAAGGTCGGGGGGCCGGACGCAAAAACATTCAGTACTTC.

The CDR3 spells CASSSSGELFF. The CDR3 bases are TGTGCCAGCAGTTCCTCCGGGGAGCTGTTTTTT. V is TRBV12-3 or TRBV12-4 and J is TRBJ2-2; no clear D gene. V was clipped by 4 bases and J by 6 bases, with 3 bases between them. The CDR3 is 11 residues long.

The chain employs TRBV5-4 and TRBJ1-2, with a tentative D call TRBD1 (6 bases). CDR3 size: 15 residues. Germline lookup yields CDR1 SGHNT and CDR2 YYREEE (reference sequence). V was shortened by 3 bases and J by 4 bases, with 16 bases between the two germline ends. The CDR3 sequence: CASSSDRTLGYGYTF. The CDR3 nucleotides are TGTGCCAGCAGCTCCGACAGGACTCTTGGCTATGGCTACACCTTC.

This clone came up once. This rearrangement joins TRBV4-1 to TRBJ2-7, with 14 bases that match TRBD2. The CDR3 has 17 residues. Germline CDR1 reads MGHRA; CDR2 reads YSYEKL. J was trimmed by 6 bases and V by 0 bases; bases with no gene match: 7. The CDR3, as DNA: TGCGCCAGCAGCCAAGATTTCGGACTAGCGGGAGGAGTCGAGCAGTACTTC. Amino acid sequence: CASSQDFGLAGGVEQYF.

The chain employs TRBV28 and TRBJ1-1; 7 bases are a match to TRBD1. Germline V gene lookup returns CDR1 MDHEN and CDR2 SYDVKM. Unmatched junction bases numbered 3, after V lost 4 bases and J lost 4 bases. The CDR3 is 13 residues long. The CDR3 nucleotides read TGTGCCAGCAGTTCGACAGGGTCCACTGAAGCTTTCTTT. It translates to CASSSTGSTEAFF. The variable domain in full, with the rest retrieved from reference TRBV28 and TRBJ1-1, is DVKVTQSSRYLVKRTGEKVFLECVQDMDHENMFWYRQDPGLGLRLIYFSYDVKMKEKGDIPEGYSVSREKKERFSLILESASTNQTSMYLCASSSTGSTEAFFGQGTRLTVV.

The chain recombines TRBV6-2 or TRBV6-3 with TRBJ1-5; 8 bases align to TRBD1. Germline assignment: CDR1 MNHEY and CDR2 SVGEGT. The CDR3 is made up of 17 amino acids. Losses at the gene ends were 0 bases for V and 6 bases for J; bases not matched to a gene: 10. CDR3 sequence reads: CASSYSLDRVVGQPQHF. DNA for the CDR3: TGTGCCAGCAGTTACTCGTTGGACAGGGTGGTTGGTCAGCCCCAGCATTTT.